This is a list of T cell receptor beta chains from one sample in a study of blood T cell repertoires in COVID-19. Generated by immunoSEQ multiplex PCR, the TCRdb table keeps only in-frame clones and is missing some. Among fewer than 200,000 clones listed, around 78% were seen once. The sequencing input was PBMCs or T cells enriched from blood (not recorded which). The origin of the receptors is a woman between 45 and 65 years old who had recovered from COVID-19. CDR3s leave out the opening cysteine and the closing phenylalanine or tryptophan. A D gene is named only where the DNA matches it firmly.

v_call	j_call	d_call	cdr3_aa
TRBV27	TRBJ1-2	NA	ASRPRGGASYGYT
TRBV3-1/TRBV3-2	TRBJ1-2	TRBD1	ASSQRTGTGGGYT
TRBV24-1	TRBJ2-5	NA	ATSDGGRQTQY
TRBV7-8	TRBJ1-2	TRBD1	ASSLGTGGSYGYT
TRBV6-2/TRBV6-3	TRBJ1-5	TRBD1	ASSDHRGRSNQPQH
TRBV11-3	TRBJ2-5	NA	ASSLVYGAGRETQY
TRBV7-2	TRBJ2-3	NA	ASSFPNTDTQY
TRBV7-9	TRBJ1-2	TRBD1	ASSSLPGQGEDYGYT
TRBV6-1	TRBJ2-1	TRBD2	ASSSGLAGLNEQF
TRBV6-5	TRBJ1-1	NA	ASSYSNTLNTEAF
TRBV5-1	TRBJ2-1	NA	ASSLGPGYDNEQF
TRBV6-2/TRBV6-3	TRBJ1-2	NA	ASSSLYGYT
TRBV18	TRBJ1-1	NA	ASSPQLGRGNTEAF
TRBV9	TRBJ2-1	NA	ASSAAAGPSYNEQF
TRBV27	TRBJ2-3	TRBD2	ASSPRLAGGGPDTQY
TRBV19	TRBJ2-3	NA	ASKSADTQY
TRBV7-6	TRBJ2-1	NA	ASSLGQRTSGNEQF
TRBV3-1/TRBV3-2	TRBJ2-5	TRBD2	ASSPSGVETQY
TRBV6-1	TRBJ2-2	NA	ASSDQLLGTGELF
TRBV7-3	TRBJ1-3	TRBD1	ASSRTGGAGAGNTIY
TRBV24-1	TRBJ1-5	NA	ATSDPGQPQH
TRBV7-6	TRBJ1-3	NA	ASSLSVSPSGNTIY
TRBV7-8	TRBJ1-4	NA	ASSLSGTNEKLF
TRBV19	TRBJ2-3	TRBD2	ASSPGLAEGNTQY
TRBV6-4	TRBJ2-3	TRBD2	ASSRGGGPSDTQY
TRBV7-8	TRBJ1-1	TRBD1	ASTDWGQGNTEAF
TRBV18	TRBJ1-2	TRBD1	ASSNPQGARNPYGYT
TRBV6-5	TRBJ2-5	TRBD2	ASSSEVAGSGETQY
TRBV30	TRBJ1-1	NA	AWSPNEGSEAF
TRBV9	TRBJ1-1	NA	ASSVKGGTEAF
TRBV19	TRBJ2-2	NA	ASSPFGGAPNTGELF
TRBV12-3/TRBV12-4	TRBJ1-2	NA	ASSLATVYT
TRBV30	TRBJ1-5	NA	AWSVRGDQPQH
TRBV4-3	TRBJ2-2	TRBD2	ASSHSSGSGTTGELF
TRBV6-1	TRBJ1-2	NA	ASSEEQGIYGYT
TRBV3-1/TRBV3-2	TRBJ1-2	NA	ASRQTPSEGYT
TRBV10-3	TRBJ2-1	TRBD2	AIGAGTYNEQF
TRBV5-5	TRBJ1-2	TRBD1	ASSPSGTGVIGYT
TRBV4-1	TRBJ2-1	NA	ASSQAPAEPYNEQF
TRBV5-1	TRBJ1-2	TRBD1	ASSWDGTAYGYT
TRBV7-9	TRBJ2-2	TRBD2	ASSSFGTSGRGTGELF
TRBV12-3/TRBV12-4	TRBJ1-2	NA	ASSLVLRDGYT
TRBV4-1	TRBJ1-2	TRBD1	ASSQEGWQGALGYT
TRBV2	TRBJ2-1	TRBD2	ASSDGGSLDEQF
TRBV28	TRBJ1-3	NA	ASSLQEGIGNTIY
TRBV6-5	TRBJ2-5	TRBD1	ASSLTGTAQETQY
TRBV5-1	TRBJ2-5	TRBD2	ASSTGGIQETQY
TRBV3-1/TRBV3-2	TRBJ2-5	NA	ASSRNTGLLQETQY
TRBV11-3	TRBJ2-5	NA	ASSQEVETQY
TRBV27	TRBJ2-1	TRBD2	ASSFGTSVSEQF
TRBV5-5	TRBJ1-4	TRBD1	ASSPRDRVERKLF
TRBV15	TRBJ2-1	TRBD1	ATSKGTGGYNEQF
TRBV11-3	TRBJ2-3	NA	ASSPPGGDTQY
TRBV11-3	TRBJ1-6	TRBD1	ASSLGGQGNSPLH